This is a list of T cell receptor beta chains from one sample in a study of blood T cell repertoires in COVID-19. Clones were read by immunoSEQ multiplex PCR, and TCRdb kept only the in-frame ones, dropping some. The sample consists of some 42,000 clones, around 82% of them appearing once. Source material: peripheral blood. The receptors come from an elderly man with acute or convalescent COVID-19. CDR3s include the opening cysteine and the closing phenylalanine or tryptophan. D genes are given only for firm matches. Where a row states a size, it is once, few, many or the class of an expanded clone; other rows omit it.

d_gene,j_gene,v_gene,abundance,CDR3aa,CDR3nt
TRBD1,TRBJ1-2,TRBV27,-,CASRPDRVVELWHTF,TGTGCCAGCAGGCCAGACAGGGTAGTAGAACTATGGCACACCTTC
TRBD1,TRBJ2-1,TRBV12-5,-,CASGLATGDYEQFF,TGTGCTAGTGGTTTGGCCACAGGGGATTATGAGCAGTTCTTC
-,TRBJ1-3,TRBV6-5,-,CASRAGGSGNTIYF,TGTGCCAGCAGGGCGGGGGGCTCGGGAAACACCATATATTTT
TRBD1,TRBJ2-5,TRBV5-1,-,CASSWDREGETQYF,TGCGCCAGCAGCTGGGACAGGGAGGGAGAGACCCAGTACTTC
TRBD1,TRBJ2-1,TRBV5-1,-,CASSLAPGQVYNEQFF,TGCGCCAGCAGCTTGGCCCCGGGACAGGTCTACAATGAGCAGTTCTTC
TRBD1,TRBJ1-1,TRBV18,-,CASSPPGQMNTEAFF,TGTGCCAGCTCACCACCGGGACAGATGAACACTGAAGCTTTCTTT
-,TRBJ2-1,TRBV9,few,CASSVGAISLDEQFF,TGTGCCAGCAGCGTAGGGGCTATCAGTTTAGATGAGCAGTTCTTC
-,TRBJ2-7,TRBV10-2,-,CASSDDRYYEQYF,TGCGCCAGCAGTGATGACAGATACTACGAGCAGTACTTC
TRBD1,TRBJ1-2,TRBV7-2,-,CASSSDRGNSGYTF,TGTGCCAGCAGCTCAGACAGGGGGAATAGTGGCTACACCTTC
TRBD1,TRBJ1-2,TRBV6-5,-,CASSQGADYGYTF,TGTGCCAGCAGCCAGGGGGCGGACTACGGCTACACCTTC
TRBD2,TRBJ2-3,TRBV5-4,-,CASSILSGSPQNTQYF,TGTGCCAGCAGCATTTTGAGCGGGAGCCCGCAGAATACGCAGTATTTT
-,TRBJ1-1,TRBV7-3,-,CASSLERTTGEAFF,TGTGCCAGCAGCTTAGAGCGTACAACGGGTGAAGCTTTCTTT
-,TRBJ2-7,TRBV2,few,CASSADIGEQYF,TGTGCCAGCAGCGCGGACATTGGCGAGCAGTACTTC
-,TRBJ1-5,TRBV6-1,-,CASSDTVAQPQHF,TGTGCCAGCAGTGACACCGTAGCACAGCCCCAGCATTTT
-,TRBJ2-3,TRBV4-2,-,CASSQATEASTDTQYF,TGTGCCAGCAGCCAGGCGACAGAAGCTAGCACAGATACGCAGTATTTT
TRBD1,TRBJ2-7,TRBV18,-,CASSPRDRSYEQYF,TGTGCCAGCTCACCACGGGACAGATCCTACGAGCAGTACTTC
TRBD2,TRBJ2-5,TRBV6-1,-,CASSEASSGGPYQETQYF,TGTGCCAGCAGTGAAGCGTCTAGCGGGGGCCCGTACCAAGAGACCCAGTACTTC
-,TRBJ1-1,TRBV19,-,CASSIDGARGTEAFF,TGTGCCAGTAGTATAGATGGGGCTCGAGGCACTGAAGCTTTCTTT
-,TRBJ2-2,TRBV7-2,-,CASSLGQLTGELFF,TGTGCCAGCAGCTTAGGGCAGTTGACCGGGGAGCTGTTTTTT
-,TRBJ2-2,TRBV5-1,-,CASRSGLLRTGELFF,TGCGCCAGCCGATCGGGACTTCTACGCACCGGGGAGCTGTTTTTT
-,TRBJ1-2,TRBV24-1,once,CATSQGGDNYGYTF,TGTGCCACCAGCCAGGGTGGGGATAACTATGGCTACACCTTC
TRBD2,TRBJ2-3,TRBV5-1,-,CASSLSGGAGSDTQYF,TGCGCCAGCAGCTTGAGCGGGGGGGCTGGGTCAGATACGCAGTATTTT
TRBD1,TRBJ1-6,TRBV15,once,CATSRDPRGRTYNSPLHF,TGTGCCACCAGCAGAGACCCCAGGGGGCGGACCTATAATTCACCCCTCCACTTT
TRBD1,TRBJ1-1,TRBV5-6,-,CASIPITGGADEAFF,TGTGCCAGCATCCCCATCACAGGGGGCGCGGATGAAGCTTTCTTT
TRBD2,TRBJ2-5,TRBV29-1,-,CSVGRDDLAGSQETQYF,TGCAGCGTTGGGAGGGATGACCTAGCGGGTTCGCAAGAGACCCAGTACTTC
-,TRBJ2-1,TRBV9,-,CASSKDRSSYNEQFF,TGTGCCAGCAGCAAGGACAGAAGCTCCTACAATGAGCAGTTCTTC
-,TRBJ1-1,TRBV11-3,-,CASSPTGQNTEAFF,TGTGCCAGCAGCCCGACAGGACAAAACACTGAAGCTTTCTTT
TRBD2,TRBJ2-3,TRBV2,-,CASRPTSGSADTQYF,TGTGCCAGCAGGCCTACTAGCGGGAGCGCAGATACGCAGTATTTT
-,TRBJ2-5,TRBV19,-,CASSTYTGTGQETQYF,TGTGCCAGTAGTACTTACACAGGGACCGGCCAAGAGACCCAGTACTTC
-,TRBJ2-3,TRBV5-1,-,CASSAGGTVDTQYF,TGCGCCAGCAGTGCCGGAGGGACGGTAGATACGCAGTATTTT
-,TRBJ2-3,TRBV7-3,-,CASSLGGITDTQYF,TGTGCCAGCAGCTTAGGGGGCATCACAGATACGCAGTATTTT
TRBD1,TRBJ2-7,TRBV2,-,CASGPQGAYEQYF,TGTGCCAGCGGACCACAGGGGGCCTACGAGCAGTACTTC
-,TRBJ2-1,TRBV28,-,CASSLRSGYPYNEQFF,TGTGCCAGCAGTTTACGTTCCGGTTACCCCTACAATGAGCAGTTCTTC
-,TRBJ2-7,TRBV6-5,-,CASSADWSSYEQYF,TGTGCCAGCAGCGCGGACTGGAGCTCCTACGAGCAGTACTTC
TRBD2,TRBJ2-3,TRBV18,-,CASSSRLAGVSDTQYF,TGTGCCAGCTCATCCCGACTAGCGGGAGTGTCAGATACGCAGTATTTT
-,TRBJ2-6,TRBV28,once,CASSSWTVSGANVLTF,TGTGCCAGCAGTTCCTGGACAGTATCGGGGGCCAACGTCCTGACTTTC
TRBD1,TRBJ1-1,TRBV3-1/TRBV3-2,-,CASSHWDRGNTEAFF,TGTGCCAGCAGCCACTGGGACAGGGGAAACACTGAAGCTTTCTTT
-,TRBJ2-2,TRBV5-1,-,CASSLASGPNTGELFF,TGCGCCAGCAGCTTGGCCAGCGGCCCGAACACCGGGGAGCTGTTTTTT
-,TRBJ2-2,TRBV9,few,CASSVQAVIGELFF,TGTGCCAGCAGCGTACAGGCTGTGATCGGGGAGCTGTTTTTT
TRBD1,TRBJ1-1,TRBV6-1,-,CASSETGGRTEAFF,TGTGCCAGCAGTGAAACAGGGGGCCGCACTGAAGCTTTCTTT
TRBD1,TRBJ2-5,TRBV5-1,-,CASSPGTAKETQYF,TGCGCCAGCAGCCCCGGGACAGCTAAAGAGACCCAGTACTTC